The TCR beta chain under discussion was sequenced for a study of vaccination and CD4 T cells after COVID-19. Study-level information: With a range of 35 to 161, the median interval from diagnosis to drawing post-COVID samples was approximately 100 days. Following dose two, a median around 70 days (range 14 to 241) passed before post-vaccine samples were taken. Study results and limitations: Spike mono-reactivity held for 304 of 307 vaccine-specific clones in convalescent patients. Median SARS-CoV-2-reactive clonotype numbers rose nonsignificantly, about 20 to 40.

Germline-derived CDR1 and CDR2 are DFQATT and SNEGSKA (reference sequence). The CDR3 has 11 residues. The time point here: late sampling 161 to 241 days after vaccination in three convalescent patients. MiXCR, applied by TCRdb to the PCR reads, yields one record per CDR3 protein. This table holds about 39,000 distinct CDR3 sequences, 35% to 40% found once. Concerning this clonotype: What it binds is unknown.

The sequence was obtained from a human donor who had recovered from COVID-19. The sample in question was CD4+ T cells from blood, obtained about 7 months after SARS-CoV-2 vaccination. V gene TRBV20-1 combines with J gene TRBJ2-5, with D perhaps matching TRBD2 (5 bases). CDR3 DNA sequence: TGCGGCCCGGGGTACCAAGAGACCCAGTACTTC. This translates into CGPGYQETQYF.